Shown below are 21 T cell receptor beta chains from a single sample sequenced in a study of CD8 T cells in ankylosing spondylitis. The antigens of these receptors remain unknown. General observations from the study: A TCR beta motif of 7 to 9 highly homologous variants seemed to mark ankylosing spondylitis blood.

TCRdb re-called the 5' RACE reads through MiXCR, storing one row per CDR3 protein. The top ten clones hold about 17% of a sample with roughly 370,000 distinct CDR3 sequences, 20% to 25% of them seen once. Sequencing was carried out using blood, either unsorted or a sorted T cell fraction (not recorded which). These TCRs come from a male donor with ankylosing spondylitis.

This clonotype occurred once. The chain has TRBV5-1 and TRBJ1-4, with no clear D. CDR3 length equals 14 residues. V was pared by 0 bases and J by 8 bases, with 11 bases between. Looked up from germline, CDR1 is SGHRS and CDR2 is YFSETQ. The CDR3 region is CASSLVGSEEKLFF. The CDR3 DNA follows: TGCGCCAGCAGCTTGGTAGGGTCAGAGGAAAAACTGTTTTTT.

There are a few counts of this clonotype. The rearrangement joins TRBV11-2 to TRBJ1-5, with D perhaps TRBD1 (5 bases). Germline V gene sequence: CDR1 SGHAT, CDR2 FQNNGV. The V end was cut by 3 bases, the J end by 5 bases, with 11 bases between. CDR3 length: 14 amino acids. This chain's CDR3 is CASSLAGRHQPQHF. CDR3 nucleotide sequence: TGTGCCAGCAGCTTGGCGGGGCGGCATCAGCCCCAGCATTTT.

This rearrangement joins TRBV11-1 to TRBJ1-4; TRBD1 matches at 8 bases. The trim removed 6 bases at V and 5 bases at J, leaving 14 bases unmatched. Germline CDR1 is SGHAT and CDR2 is FQDESV (reference sequence). The CDR3 length is 17 residues. The CDR3 DNA reads TGTGCCAGCAGTTCCCGTGTCAACAGGGGGATGAATGAAAAACTGTTTTTT. Encoded protein: CASSSRVNRGMNEKLFF.

This clonotype was counted once. V is TRBV4-1 and J is TRBJ2-1; D might be TRBD1 (6 bases). Germline CDR1 and CDR2: MGHRA and YSYEKL. The CDR3 extends over 15 amino acids. Trimming took off 3 bases at V and 0 bases at J, with 9 bases between the two ends. The CDR3 DNA reads as TGCGCCAGCAGCCAGGGGACATTCTCCTACAATGAGCAGTTCTTC. Protein product: CASSQGTFSYNEQFF.

The chain is built from TRBV6-1 and TRBJ2-2; TRBD2 agrees at 12 bases. The CDR3 length is 15 residues. The junction had 5 bases not matched to a gene; V was cut back by 6 bases and J by 6 bases. Germline CDR1 is MNHNS and CDR2 is SASEGT. The CDR3: CASRGLAGTAGELFF. In nucleotides, the CDR3 is TGTGCCAGCAGAGGACTAGCGGGAACTGCCGGGGAGCTGTTTTTT.

This clonotype appeared a few times. The V gene is TRBV21-1, the J gene TRBJ2-5; no check of the table's D call, TRBD1, against the DNA was made. TRBV21-1 is a recognized pseudogene. CDR3 size: 12 residues. The CDR3 coding sequence is TGTGCCAGCAGCAGCAGGGGTGAGACCCAGTACTTC. As protein: CASSSRGETQYF.

The rearrangement joins TRBV7-9 to TRBJ1-5; the D gene is possibly TRBD1 (5 bases). Germline-derived CDR1 and CDR2 are SEHNR and FQNEAQ (reference sequence). Deletions cut 3 bases from V and 3 bases from J, with 9 bases between. The CDR3 is 14 residues long. The CDR3 coding sequence is TGTGCCAGCAGCTTCCAGGGAACCAATCAGCCCCAGCATTTT. It specifies CASSFQGTNQPQHF. The variable domain in full, completed from reference TRBV7-9 and TRBJ1-5, reads DTGVSQNPRHKITKRGQNVTFRCDPISEHNRLYWYRQTLGQGPEFLTYFQNEAQLEKSRLLSDRFSAERPKGSFSTLEIQRTEQGDSAMYLCASSFQGTNQPQHFGDGTRLSIL.

This chain joins TRBV12-5 and TRBJ2-5; D possibly corresponds to TRBD2 (6 bases). Trimming left V 1 base short and J 0 bases short, with 12 bases between. The CDR3 contains 16 residues. Per the germline V gene, CDR1 is LGHNT and CDR2 is FRNRAP. The CDR3 region has the DNA TGTGCTAGTGGTTTGGCCTCGGGACTCAACCAAGAGACCCAGTACTTC. Its translation is CASGLASGLNQETQYF.

V is TRBV6-5 and J is TRBJ1-4, with 8 bases fitting TRBD1. The CDR3 is 12 residues long. Germline loops: CDR1 MNHEY, CDR2 SVGAGI. V dropped 4 bases and J dropped 14; count of bases not matched to a gene: 6. This CDR3 reads CASSSRTGWLFF. The CDR3 DNA follows: TGTGCCAGCAGTTCAAGGACAGGGTGGCTGTTTTTT.

This clonotype was seen a handful of times. The rearrangement uses TRBV6-1 and TRBJ2-5, with 9 bases lining up with TRBD2. The V segment lost 5 bases and the J segment 2 bases; nucleotides outside the gene matches: 6. Germline CDR1 is MNHNS and CDR2 is SASEGT. This CDR3 region has 15 residues. The CDR3 is CASSPGTSPQETQYF. The CDR3 coding sequence is TGTGCCAGCAGTCCCGGGACTAGCCCACAAGAGACCCAGTACTTC.

This clonotype showed up many times. The V gene is TRBV4-1, the J gene TRBJ1-3; possibly TRBD1 for D (5 bases). CDR3 length: 17 residues. Germline lookup yields CDR1 MGHRA and CDR2 YSYEKL. V gave up 6 bases and J gave up 0 bases, with 18 bases separating them. Written as DNA, the CDR3 is TGCGCCAGCAGTCAGACTCTCCGGGGGACCTCTGGAAACACCATATATTTT. Translation gives CASSQTLRGTSGNTIYF.

Here the CDR3 reads CASSQGGLSEWETQYF. In DNA form, the CDR3 reads TGCGCCAGCAGCCAAGGAGGGCTTTCGGAATGGGAGACCCAGTACTTC. V is TRBV4-1 and J is TRBJ2-5, with a possible D match to TRBD2 (5 bases). The CDR3 loop spans 16 amino acids. Trimming shortened V by 1 base and J by 5 bases, and 17 bases separated the two germline ends. Germline values: CDR1 MGHRA, CDR2 YSYEKL.

Only a few counts were recorded for this clonotype. The chain couples TRBV20-1 to TRBJ2-1; maybe TRBD2 (6 bases). Germline CDR1 is DFQATT and CDR2 is SNEGSKA (reference sequence). The germline V and J ends were trimmed by 3 bases and 4 bases, with 13 bases remaining between them. The CDR3 consists of 14 residues. Here the CDR3 DNA reads TGCAGTGCTAGGGGGCGGGACTTTTACAATGAGCAGTTCTTC. It specifies CSARGRDFYNEQFF.

The chain couples TRBV20-1 to TRBJ1-1; TRBD1 aligns across 8 bases. Germline V lookup: CDR1 DFQATT, CDR2 SNEGSKA (reference sequence). Trimming removed 5 bases from V and 1 base from J; junction bases left unmatched: 9. This CDR3 has 15 residues. The CDR3: CSALPGQGQNTEAFF. CDR3 in DNA: TGCAGTGCTTTACCCGGACAGGGACAGAACACTGAAGCTTTCTTT.

Relative to its sample, this clonotype is medium-sized. The CDR3 region is CASSFTRTTGANVLTF. The CDR3 coding sequence is TGCGCCAGCAGCTTTACTAGGACGACTGGGGCCAACGTCCTGACTTTC. The V call is TRBV5-1, the J call TRBJ2-6; D may be TRBD2 (5 bases). There are 16 residues in the CDR3. V shed 2 bases and J shed 2 bases, with 11 bases lying between them. The germline V gene has CDR1 SGHRS and CDR2 YFSETQ.

The chain uses TRBV19 and TRBJ1-5, with D perhaps matching TRBD1 (6 bases). CDR1 and CDR2 (germline): LNHDA, SQIVND (reference sequence). Trimming left V 6 bases short and J 3 bases short, with 12 bases between. CDR3 length: 14 residues. In nucleotides, the CDR3 is TGTGCCAGTAGGTTTTGGGGGGCCAATCAGCCCCAGCATTTT. Encoded protein: CASRFWGANQPQHF.

This chain joins TRBV9 and TRBJ1-4, with TRBD1 identical over 7 bases. With V trimmed by 3 bases and J by 7 bases, 9 bases remained unmatched. Germline loops: CDR1 SGDLS, CDR2 YYNGEE. The CDR3 length is 15 residues. The CDR3 protein is CASSDQLGDSEKLFF. CDR3 sequence (DNA): TGTGCCAGCAGCGACCAACTCGGGGACAGTGAAAAACTGTTTTTT.

This clonotype has only a few counts. The gene calls are TRBV9 and TRBJ1-3; tentatively, D is TRBD1 (5 bases). Trimming removed 5 bases from V and 2 bases from J, with 8 bases in between. The CDR3 has 13 amino acids. CDR1 is SGDLS and CDR2 is YYNGEE in the germline V gene. CDR3 DNA sequence: TGTGCCAGCAGTGCGGGGCCTGGAAACACCATATATTTT. It specifies CASSAGPGNTIYF.

The chain links TRBV20-1 to TRBJ2-1, with unresolved D. The CDR3 is 15 residues long. The V gene's germline CDR1 is DFQATT and CDR2 SNEGSKA (reference sequence). Trimming took 6 bases from V and 0 from J, leaving 15 bases between them. CDR3 protein: CSAENQAFSYNEQFF. Written as DNA, the CDR3 is TGCAGTGCAGAAAATCAGGCTTTCTCCTACAATGAGCAGTTCTTC.

The genes are TRBV19 and TRBJ2-2; 9 positions match TRBD1. This CDR3 spans 14 amino acids. Germline V gene data show CDR1 as LNHDA and CDR2 as SQIVND (reference sequence). Trimming at V came to 6 bases and at J to 6 bases, leaving 5 bases not matched to a gene. CDR3 protein: CASRTQGASGELFF. As DNA, the CDR3 is TGTGCCAGTAGAACACAGGGGGCGTCCGGGGAGCTGTTTTTT.

The sample holds a few counts of this clonotype. The chain links TRBV29-1 to TRBJ2-7; 8 bases fit TRBD2. Trimming cost V 6 bases and J 2 bases; bases outside gene matches: 6. The germline CDR1 and CDR2 sequences are SQVTM and ANQGSEA. CDR3 length equals 13 residues. CDR3 sequence reads: CSVTTSGAYEQYF. As DNA, the CDR3 is TGCAGCGTCACCACTAGCGGAGCCTACGAGCAGTACTTC.